Reported below is one T cell receptor beta chain. The antigen remains undetermined. Sequenced by immunoSEQ multiplex PCR; TCRdb stores in-frame clones only, minus some. Of under 150,000 clones listed, roughly 85% are singletons. The data originate from a study of Ad26.COV2.S vaccination and SARS-CoV-2 variants. The study, taken as a whole, reports: Similar non-spike TCR breadth was seen in vaccine and placebo recipients. Substantial response breadth was reportedly seen for spike-specific CD8+ and CD4+ T cells after vaccination.

The TCR sequence derives from a human donor who had recovered from COVID-19. The source material was peripheral blood, sampled after recovery from COVID-19.

CDR3 residues: CAWRTSGEQYF. The CDR3 nucleotides are TGTGCCTGGAGGACCTCCGGCGAGCAGTACTTC. The rearrangement uses TRBV30 and TRBJ2-7; D not certain. V was clipped by 3 bases and J by 6 bases, with 9 bases between them. The V gene's germline CDR1 is GTSNPN and CDR2 SVGIG (reference sequence). This CDR3 region has 11 residues. The full variable domain, its missing parts supplied by reference TRBV30 and TRBJ2-7, is SQTIHQWPATLVQPVGSPLSLECTVEGTSNPNLYWYRQAAGRGLQLLFYSVGIGQISSEVPQNLSASRPQDRQFILSSKKLLLSDSGFYLCAWRTSGEQYFGPGTRLTVT.